One sample yielded the 25 T cell receptor beta chains listed below, sequenced in a study of cytomegalovirus exposure and HLA in healthy donors. PCR was performed using 60 Vbeta and 13 Jbeta primers. The data were produced by immunoSEQ multiplex PCR, yet TCRdb's version contains in-frame clones alone and is incomplete. The sample shows some 86,000 clones, around 79% of them seen only once. The sample comprised PBMCs. These receptors were collected from a woman in her 40s in good health and CMV-seropositive.

The chain uses TRBV5-1 and TRBJ1-2; 8 nucleotides match TRBD1. The V gene end was trimmed by 0 bases and the J gene end by 6 bases; junction bases not matched to a gene: 4. Germline V gene lookup returns CDR1 SGHRS and CDR2 YFSETQ. This CDR3 has 14 residues. The CDR3 is CASSLAGGEHGYTF. CDR3 sequence (DNA): TGCGCCAGCAGCTTGGCAGGGGGCGAGCATGGCTACACCTTC.

The rearrangement joins TRBV6-6 to TRBJ1-1; D gene ambiguous. V was shortened by 11 bases and J by 7 bases, with 23 bases between the two germline ends. CDR3 length: 14 amino acids. Germline CDR1 reads MNHNY; CDR2 reads SVGAGI (reference sequence). Here the CDR3 reads CAGRDPMVLGEAFF. The DNA for the CDR3 is TGTGCCGGCCGGGATCCCATGGTCCTCGGTGAAGCTTTCTTT.

The chain couples TRBV13 to TRBJ2-5, with D unresolved. Germline CDR1 is PRHDT and CDR2 is FYEKMQ (reference sequence). Trimming left V 0 bases short and J 5 bases short, with 10 bases between. This CDR3 is 14 amino acids long. The CDR3: CASSLGGFTETQYF. In DNA, the CDR3 is TGTGCCAGCAGCTTAGGCGGTTTTACGGAGACCCAGTACTTC.

J is TRBJ1-2 and V is TRBV5-6; D possibly corresponds to TRBD1 (6 bases). V was cut by 6 bases and J by 4 bases, with 13 bases left in between. Looked up from germline, CDR1 is SGHDT and CDR2 is YYEEEE. This CDR3 comprises 13 residues. The CDR3 loop is CASIDQGSYGYTF. The CDR3 DNA reads as TGTGCCAGCATCGACCAGGGGTCCTATGGCTACACCTTC.

A note on this clone: The CDR3 ends on some other residue instead of the conserved phenylalanine or tryptophan, so this is likely a read error. The chain links TRBV25-1 to TRBJ1-6; D call uncertain. Per the germline V gene, CDR1 is MGHDK and CDR2 is SYGVNS. The CDR3 spans 13 residues. V lost 3 bases, J lost 12 bases, and 12 bases lay in between. CDR3 region: CASSDGGVIPLHV. CDR3 in DNA: TGTGCCAGCAGTGATGGAGGAGTCATACCCCTCCACGTT.

The CDR3 DNA reads as TGCGCCAGCAGCTTCAGGGTGGAGAACACTGAAGCTTTCTTT. Translated: CASSFRVENTEAFF. The V call is TRBV5-1, the J call TRBJ1-1; a possible D gene is TRBD1 (5 bases). V lost 2 bases and J lost 1, with 9 bases in between. CDR1 and CDR2 from the germline V gene are SGHRS and YFSETQ. This CDR3 is 14 amino acids long.

The rearrangement joins TRBV5-1 to TRBJ1-1; D is undetermined. V lost 0 bases and J 3 bases, leaving 9 bases between the germline ends. The CDR3 runs 14 residues. Germline V gives CDR1 SGHRS, CDR2 YFSETQ. The CDR3 nucleotides read TGCGCCAGCAGCTTGGACAGACTAGACACTGAAGCTTTCTTT. Translated, it gives CASSLDRLDTEAFF.

The chain has TRBV7-9 and TRBJ1-3; tentatively, D is TRBD1 (6 bases). CDR1 SEHNR and CDR2 FQNEAQ come from the germline V gene (reference sequence). The CDR3 is 15 residues long. V was shortened by 4 bases and J by 0 bases, with 10 bases between the two germline ends. The chain's CDR3 is CASSSDRHSGNTIYF. CDR3 in DNA: TGTGCCAGCAGCTCCGACAGGCACTCTGGAAACACCATATATTTT.

The chain carries TRBV12-5 and TRBJ2-1, with TRBD2 matching 11 bases. With V trimmed by 6 bases and J by 12 bases, 7 bases remained unmatched. Per the germline V gene, CDR1 is LGHNT and CDR2 is FRNRAP. CDR3 length: 13 amino acids. CDR3 sequence (DNA): TGTGCTAGTGGCACGACTAGCGGGATGTCGCAGTTCTTC. This codes for CASGTTSGMSQFF.

The chain uses TRBV6-1 and TRBJ2-5; 7 bases map to TRBD2. V lost 2 bases and J lost 4; bases outside the gene matches: 10. The length of the CDR3 is 16 residues. CDR1 and CDR2 from the germline V gene are MNHNS and SASEGT. The CDR3 DNA reads TGTGCCAGCAGTGAAAGCGGGGTTTCGGTCGGAGAGACCCAGTACTTC. As protein: CASSESGVSVGETQYF.

The chain is built from TRBV5-4 and TRBJ2-3; 7 bases line up with TRBD2. V was pared by 2 bases and J by 4 bases, with 7 bases of the junction left unmatched. CDR1 SGHNT and CDR2 YYREEE come from the germline V gene (reference sequence). CDR3 length equals 15 residues. The CDR3 sequence: CASSFDSGGPDTQYF. The CDR3 coding sequence is TGTGCCAGCAGCTTTGATTCGGGGGGACCAGATACGCAGTATTTT.

The rearrangement links TRBV25-1 to TRBJ1-2; no clear D gene. The ends were cut back, 8 bases at V and 8 bases at J, with 24 bases in the middle. The CDR3 length is 15 residues. Germline V CDR1 and CDR2: MGHDK, SYGVNS. The CDR3 nucleotides are TGTGCCAGCTTGACTGGGTACGCGTCGCGCTACGGCTACACCTTC. Encoded protein: CASLTGYASRYGYTF.

The chain combines TRBV4-3 with TRBJ2-2, with 7 bases identical to TRBD2. CDR3 length equals 18 residues. The V gene's germline CDR1 is LGHNA and CDR2 YSLEER. The junction had 10 bases not matched to a gene; V was cut back by 1 base and J by 2 bases. CDR3 residues: CASSQVEGGSPNTGELFF. In DNA, the CDR3 is TGCGCCAGCAGCCAAGTGGAGGGCGGGAGCCCTAACACCGGGGAGCTGTTTTTT.

J is TRBJ2-7 and V is TRBV28, with 8 bases fitting TRBD1. Per germline, CDR1 MDHEN and CDR2 SYDVKM. Trimming removed 2 bases from V and 6 bases from J; junction bases left unmatched: 12. The CDR3 covers 16 residues. CDR3 nucleotide sequence: TGTGCCAGCAGTTTACTGACCGGGACAGGTCCGGGCGAGCAGTACTTC. Residues: CASSLLTGTGPGEQYF.

The genes are TRBV6-1 and TRBJ1-6; D gene uncertain. The V and J ends lost 4 bases and 7 bases respectively, with 8 bases between them. There are 13 residues in the CDR3. Germline values: CDR1 MNHNS, CDR2 SASEGT. For the CDR3, the DNA is TGTGCCAGCAGTGTGGATAGCAATTCACCCCTCCACTTT. Amino acids: CASSVDSNSPLHF.

The gene calls are TRBV18 and TRBJ1-1; D ambiguous. The CDR3 sequence is 11 residues long. CDR1 and CDR2 from the germline V gene are KGHSH and LQKENI. Trimming pared 3 bases from V and 7 bases from J, leaving 6 bases between. This CDR3 reads CASSPGGEAFF. The CDR3, as DNA: TGTGCCAGCTCACCTGGAGGTGAAGCTTTCTTT.

J is TRBJ1-1 and V is TRBV28, with 8 positions matching TRBD1. J was trimmed by 3 bases and V by 2 bases; bases with no gene match: 2. Germline CDR1 is MDHEN and CDR2 is SYDVKM. The length of the CDR3 is 14 residues. The CDR3 DNA reads TGTGCCAGCAGTTTACCGACAGGGGACACTGAAGCTTTCTTT. Residues: CASSLPTGDTEAFF.

The chain has TRBV6-5 and TRBJ2-1; TRBD2 matches at 8 bases. V lost 2 bases and J lost 6; bases outside the gene matches: 6. The CDR3 has 15 amino acids. Germline values: CDR1 MNHEY, CDR2 SVGAGI. CDR3 sequence: CASSYGSGDPNEQFF. As DNA, the CDR3 is TGTGCCAGCAGTTACGGTAGCGGGGACCCCAATGAGCAGTTCTTC.

The chain carries TRBV7-8 and TRBJ2-7; D perhaps matches TRBD1 (6 bases). The CDR3 totals 16 residues. Germline values: CDR1 SGHVS, CDR2 FQNEAQ. V dropped 5 bases and J dropped 4 bases, with 21 bases sitting between them. The CDR3 is CASSPVRLQGQYEQYF. CDR3 sequence (DNA): TGTGCCAGCAGCCCGGTCCGATTACAGGGCCAATACGAGCAGTACTTC.

The chain combines TRBV7-2 with TRBJ1-1, with D possibly TRBD1 on 6 matching bases. CDR3 length: 14 amino acids. Germline V lookup: CDR1 SGHTA, CDR2 FQGNSA. With 5 bases removed from V and 1 base from J, the gap between germline ends came to 11 bases. CDR3 coding DNA: TGTGCCAGCAGCGGCAGGGGCTCGAACACTGAAGCTTTCTTT. Protein: CASSGRGSNTEAFF. Based on the CDR3 plus reference TRBV7-2 and TRBJ1-1, the full variable domain is GAGVSQSPSNKVTEKGKDVELRCDPISGHTALYWYRQSLGQGLEFLIYFQGNSAPDKSGLPSDRFSAERTGGSVSTLTIQRTQQEDSAVYLCASSGRGSNTEAFFGQGTRLTVV.

This chain links TRBV5-8 with TRBJ1-1, with D possibly matching TRBD1 (6 bases). The CDR3 is 16 residues long. From germline, CDR1 is SGHTS and CDR2 YDEGEE. Trimming stripped 3 bases from V and 1 base from J, with 16 bases between. This CDR3 reads CASSSTFLRGNTEAFF. For the CDR3, the DNA is TGTGCCAGCAGCTCAACCTTCCTCAGGGGGAACACTGAAGCTTTCTTT.

Regarding this clone: The same CDR3 arises from other DNA sequences in this sample as well. V usage is TRBV7-3 and J usage is TRBJ2-2; no reliable D call. The CDR3 is made up of 13 amino acids. V dropped 4 bases and J dropped 4 bases, with 7 bases sitting between them. Germline V gene sequence: CDR1 SGHTA, CDR2 FQGTGA. The CDR3 loop reads CASSSSGTGELFF. CDR3 sequence (DNA): TGTGCCAGCAGCTCTTCGGGCACCGGGGAGCTGTTTTTT.

The rearrangement links TRBV18 to TRBJ2-2; 7 bases fit TRBD2. The V gene end was trimmed by 8 bases and the J gene end by 3 bases; junction bases not matched to a gene: 6. In germline, CDR1 is KGHSH, CDR2 LQKENI. There are 14 residues in the CDR3. CDR3 DNA sequence: TGTGCCAGCCCCGGGACTACGGACACCGGGGAGCTGTTTTTT. Translating gives CASPGTTDTGELFF.

The CDR3 DNA reads TGTGCCAGCAGTTGGAGGAACACTGAAGCTTTCTTT. It encodes CASSWRNTEAFF. The V gene is TRBV25-1, the J gene TRBJ1-1; D is unclear. V was shortened by 5 bases and J by 1 base, with 5 bases between the two germline ends. Germline CDR1 is MGHDK and CDR2 is SYGVNS. This CDR3 contains 12 residues.

This CDR3 reads CASSQDLMRETF. The CDR3 region has the DNA TGTGCCAGCAGCCAAGATTTAATGAGGGAGACCTTC. The chain employs TRBV4-2 and TRBJ1-2; no definite D call. The V gene's germline CDR1 is LGHNA and CDR2 YNFKEQ. The CDR3 contains 12 residues. V was trimmed by 0 bases and J by 14 bases, leaving 13 bases between them.